The clone carrying this T cell receptor (beta chain) showed up many times. The antigen remains unidentified. This specimen belongs to a study of T-cell memory formation after mild COVID-19. Study at large: Clusters of TCRs were largely donor specific. Study-level findings and limits: Balance between CD4 and CD8 was seen in clones contracting day 15 to 85, and a CD4+ lean was seen in later expanders. Pre-infection memory showed some responding clones, and this suggested that cross-reactive memory joined.

Libraries for TCRalpha and TCRbeta carried sample barcodes and unique molecular identifiers via 5'RACE. Each CDR3 protein gets one entry after TCRdb re-called the 5' RACE reads with MiXCR. The sample holds under 350,000 distinct CDR3 sequences; roughly 15% are singletons and the top ten take roughly 25%. Sequencing was performed on PBMCs or a T cell subset sorted from them (not recorded which). The receptor comes from a young man who had mild COVID-19 (a few samples of this study predate the infection). Cell type and time point are not known.

DNA for the CDR3: TGCGCCAGCAGCTTTCAGGGGGCTACGCAGTATTTT. Its translation: CASSFQGATQYF. This sequence joins TRBV5-1 and TRBJ2-3; 8 positions agree with TRBD1. This CDR3 region has 12 residues. Germline V lookup: CDR1 SGHRS, CDR2 YFSETQ. Trimming removed 2 bases from V and 8 bases from J; junction bases left unmatched: 1.